The 20 T cell receptor beta chains below all came from one sample that was sequenced in a study of graft-versus-host responses after intestinal transplantation. Clones were read by immunoSEQ multiplex PCR, and TCRdb kept only the in-frame ones, dropping some. The data contain about 130,000 clones, 92% of them singletons. These receptors are not linked to any known antigen. Material: unstimulated CD4+ T cells sorted from spleen or lymph node cells, obtained before intestinal transplant. The receptors come from a human donor who received an intestinal transplant.

DNA of the CDR3: TGTGCCAGTAGTATAATTGCCGGGCGCACAGATACGCAGTATTTT. It codes for CASSIIAGRTDTQYF. The chain is built from TRBV19 and TRBJ2-3; D gene unclear. The V end was cut by 2 bases, the J end by 1 base, with 10 bases between. The length of the CDR3 is 15 residues. Germline CDR1 and CDR2: LNHDA and SQIVND (reference sequence).

V gene TRBV27 combines with J gene TRBJ2-7, with D possibly matching TRBD2 (6 bases). Looked up from germline, CDR1 is MNHEY and CDR2 is SMNVEV (reference sequence). V was clipped by 1 base and J by 6 bases, with 13 bases between them. The CDR3 covers 14 residues. In DNA, the CDR3 is TGTGCCAGCAGTTTATATGCTAGCGCCGGCGAGCAGTACTTC. Amino acids: CASSLYASAGEQYF.

The gene calls are TRBV15 and TRBJ2-1; 10 nucleotides match TRBD2. Germline V CDR1 and CDR2: LNHNV, YYDKDF (reference sequence). This CDR3 comprises 17 residues. V lost 5 bases and J lost 0; bases outside the gene matches: 7. This CDR3 is CATSGPGLALSYNEQFF. CDR3 coding DNA: TGTGCCACCAGCGGACCGGGACTAGCGCTCTCCTACAATGAGCAGTTCTTC.

This chain links TRBV9 with TRBJ2-5; D possibly matches TRBD1 or TRBD2 (6 bases each). V was pared by 5 bases and J by 4 bases, with 15 bases between. The CDR3 has 14 residues. Germline assignment: CDR1 SGDLS and CDR2 YYNGEE. The CDR3: CASSLGGGRETQYF. The CDR3 DNA reads TGTGCCAGCAGTCTAGGAGGGGGGAGAGAGACCCAGTACTTC.

CDR3 amino acids: CASSLALPGGQETQYF. CDR3 nucleotide sequence: TGTGCCAGCAGCTTAGCGCTACCGGGGGGACAAGAGACCCAGTACTTC. The chain is built from TRBV7-2 and TRBJ2-5; TRBD2 matches at 7 bases. Germline CDR1 SGHTA, CDR2 FQGNSA. The ends lost 0 bases at V and 2 bases at J; junction bases unmatched: 6. The CDR3 runs 16 residues.

The chain couples TRBV2 to TRBJ2-7; D is unresolved. Germline CDR1 SNHLY, CDR2 FYNNEI. V shed 4 bases and J shed 4 bases, with 20 bases lying between them. The CDR3 has 16 amino acids. CDR3 nucleotides: TGTGCCAGCAGTGCCGTCGGCCTGGCTGGGGATTACGAGCAGTACTTC. Residues: CASSAVGLAGDYEQYF.

The genes are TRBV28 and TRBJ1-4; 8 nucleotides agree with TRBD1. This CDR3 has 14 amino acids. Germline trimming cut 2 bases from V and 8 bases from J; bases unmatched to any gene: 4. Germline lookup yields CDR1 MDHEN and CDR2 SYDVKM. The CDR3 sequence is CASSLPRDREKLFF. The CDR3 DNA reads as TGTGCCAGCAGTTTACCTCGGGACAGGGAAAAACTGTTTTTT. The variable domain in full, completed from reference TRBV28 and TRBJ1-4, reads DVKVTQSSRYLVKRTGEKVFLECVQDMDHENMFWYRQDPGLGLRLIYFSYDVKMKEKGDIPEGYSVSREKKERFSLILESASTNQTSMYLCASSLPRDREKLFFGSGTQLSVL.

This sequence joins TRBV5-1 and TRBJ1-5, with D perhaps matching TRBD1 (6 bases). This CDR3 contains 15 residues. Trimming shortened V by 0 bases and J by 5 bases, and 12 bases separated the two germline ends. CDR1 is SGHRS and CDR2 is YFSETQ in the germline V gene. Written as DNA, the CDR3 is TGCGCCAGCAGCTTGGCAGGACAGTCCTATCAGCCCCAGCATTTT. As protein: CASSLAGQSYQPQHF.

This sequence joins TRBV28 and TRBJ1-3; TRBD1 is a possible D gene (6 bases). The CDR3 has 15 residues. Germline values: CDR1 MDHEN, CDR2 SYDVKM. The V and J ends lost 3 bases and 0 bases respectively, with 9 bases between them. CDR3 DNA: TGTGCCAGCAGTTTGAGAGGGGGCTCTGGAAACACCATATATTTT. It yields the protein CASSLRGGSGNTIYF.

The chain is built from TRBV14 and TRBJ1-1, with no clear D. From germline, CDR1 is SGHDN and CDR2 FVKESK. The CDR3 is 14 residues long. Trimming shortened V by 0 bases and J by 6 bases, and 11 bases separated the two germline ends. The CDR3 nucleotides are TGTGCCAGCAGCCAAGAGGCAAACTCGGCTGAAGCTTTCTTT. Residues: CASSQEANSAEAFF. The variable domain in full, completed from reference TRBV14 and TRBJ1-1, reads EAGVTQFPSHSVIEKGQTVTLRCDPISGHDNLYWYRRVMGKEIKFLLHFVKESKQDESGMPNNRFLAERTGGTYSTLKVQPAELEDSGVYFCASSQEANSAEAFFGQGTRLTVV.

The genes are TRBV25-1 and TRBJ2-7; 8 nucleotides align to TRBD2. The CDR3 has 13 residues. The J segment lost 4 bases and the V segment lost 5 bases, leaving 4 bases of the junction unmatched. Germline values: CDR1 MGHDK, CDR2 SYGVNS. The CDR3 is CASSNPGGYEQYF. The CDR3 DNA reads TGTGCCAGCAGTAACCCGGGGGGGTACGAGCAGTACTTC.

J is TRBJ2-1 and V is TRBV10-3, with D tentatively TRBD1 (5 bases). V dropped 3 bases and J dropped 6 bases, with 9 bases sitting between them. The CDR3 consists of 13 residues. Germline V gene sequence: CDR1 ENHRY, CDR2 SYGVKD. The CDR3 reads CAISDLGLNEQFF. CDR3 in DNA: TGTGCCATCAGTGATCTGGGGCTCAATGAGCAGTTCTTC.

The rearrangement joins TRBV27 to TRBJ1-5; 8 bases align to TRBD1. The CDR3 is 18 amino acids. Unmatched junction bases numbered 14, after V lost 5 bases and J lost 2 bases. CDR1 is MNHEY, CDR2 SMNVEV, per germline (reference sequence). The CDR3 loop reads CASSPRTGTGLRNQPQHF. The DNA of the CDR3 is TGTGCCAGCAGTCCACGGACAGGGACGGGGTTGCGCAATCAGCCCCAGCATTTT.

The chain has TRBV28 and TRBJ1-1; D perhaps matches TRBD1 (6 bases). The CDR3 totals 12 residues. Germline assignment: CDR1 MDHEN and CDR2 SYDVKM. Trimming shortened V by 8 bases and J by 1 base, and 8 bases separated the two germline ends. The CDR3 region is CASSGANTEAFF. The DNA of the CDR3 is TGTGCCAGCTCAGGGGCGAACACTGAAGCTTTCTTT.

This clone was detected once. This sample includes further DNA sequences coding for the same CDR3. The rearrangement links TRBV6-6 to TRBJ1-2; a possible D gene is TRBD1 (5 bases). The germline gives CDR1 MNHNY, CDR2 SVGAGI (reference sequence). The CDR3 sequence is 13 residues long. Trimming took 10 bases from V and 0 from J, leaving 12 bases between them. As DNA, the CDR3 is TGTGCCACCAAGAGGGGAGCTAACTATGGCTACACCTTC. This gives the protein CATKRGANYGYTF.

The chain carries TRBV28 and TRBJ2-2; D tentatively fits TRBD1 or TRBD2 (5 bases each). The V gene's germline CDR1 is MDHEN and CDR2 SYDVKM. This CDR3 is 16 amino acids long. Between the trimmed V and J ends, which lost 2 bases and 2 bases, there was a span of 12 bases. The DNA of the CDR3 is TGTGCCAGCAGTTTACTCGGGACCGTTAACACCGGGGAGCTGTTTTTT. Translated: CASSLLGTVNTGELFF.

The rearrangement joins TRBV4-1 to TRBJ1-2; 7 positions match TRBD1. V lost 0 bases, J lost 8 bases, and 6 bases stayed unmatched. CDR1 and CDR2 from the germline V gene are MGHRA and YSYEKL. This CDR3 is 14 amino acids long. The CDR3 sequence is CASSQDGQARGYTF. CDR3 bases: TGCGCCAGCAGCCAAGACGGACAGGCGAGGGGCTACACCTTC.

The chain recombines TRBV25-1 with TRBJ1-1, with D maybe TRBD1 (6 bases). The germline CDR1 and CDR2 sequences are MGHDK and SYGVNS. The CDR3 is made up of 16 amino acids. Trimming left V 6 bases short and J 3 bases short, with 20 bases between. CDR3 coding DNA: TGTGCCAGCAGCCCCAGATTCCAGGGGAGGTACACTGAAGCTTTCTTT. Translated, it gives CASSPRFQGRYTEAFF.

The CDR3 is CASSLVTAGNTEAFF. The CDR3 nucleotides read TGTGCCAGCAGTCTAGTTACTGCGGGAAACACTGAAGCTTTCTTT. The chain has TRBV28 and TRBJ1-1; no firm D call. Deletions cut 5 bases from V and 2 bases from J, with 15 bases between. There are 15 residues in the CDR3. Germline V gives CDR1 MDHEN, CDR2 SYDVKM. Variable domain in full (rest from reference TRBV28 and TRBJ1-1): DVKVTQSSRYLVKRTGEKVFLECVQDMDHENMFWYRQDPGLGLRLIYFSYDVKMKEKGDIPEGYSVSREKKERFSLILESASTNQTSMYLCASSLVTAGNTEAFFGQGTRLTVV.

V and J are TRBV7-2 and TRBJ2-7; 8 nucleotides align to TRBD2. Looked up from germline, CDR1 is SGHTA and CDR2 is FQGNSA. The CDR3 runs 16 residues. The V segment lost 5 bases and the J segment 2 bases; nucleotides outside the gene matches: 11. The CDR3 loop is CASSPVAGTGAYEQYF. The CDR3, as DNA: TGTGCCAGCAGCCCCGTAGCGGGAACGGGGGCCTACGAGCAGTACTTC.